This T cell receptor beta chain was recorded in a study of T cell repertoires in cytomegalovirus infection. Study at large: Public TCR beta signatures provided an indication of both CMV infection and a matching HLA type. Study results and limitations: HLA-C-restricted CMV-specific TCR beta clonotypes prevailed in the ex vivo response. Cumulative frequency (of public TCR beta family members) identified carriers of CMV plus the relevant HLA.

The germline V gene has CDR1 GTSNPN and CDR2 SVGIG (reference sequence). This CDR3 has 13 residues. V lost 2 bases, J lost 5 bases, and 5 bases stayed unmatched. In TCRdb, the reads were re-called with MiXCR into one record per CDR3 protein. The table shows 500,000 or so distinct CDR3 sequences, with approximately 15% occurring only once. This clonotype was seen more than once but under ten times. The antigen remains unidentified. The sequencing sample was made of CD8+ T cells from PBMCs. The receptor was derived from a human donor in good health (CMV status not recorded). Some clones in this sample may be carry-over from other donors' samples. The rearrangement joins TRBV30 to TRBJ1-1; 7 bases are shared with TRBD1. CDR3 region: CAWSMTGWTEAFF. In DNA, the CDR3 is TGTGCCTGGAGTATGACAGGGTGGACTGAAGCTTTCTTT.